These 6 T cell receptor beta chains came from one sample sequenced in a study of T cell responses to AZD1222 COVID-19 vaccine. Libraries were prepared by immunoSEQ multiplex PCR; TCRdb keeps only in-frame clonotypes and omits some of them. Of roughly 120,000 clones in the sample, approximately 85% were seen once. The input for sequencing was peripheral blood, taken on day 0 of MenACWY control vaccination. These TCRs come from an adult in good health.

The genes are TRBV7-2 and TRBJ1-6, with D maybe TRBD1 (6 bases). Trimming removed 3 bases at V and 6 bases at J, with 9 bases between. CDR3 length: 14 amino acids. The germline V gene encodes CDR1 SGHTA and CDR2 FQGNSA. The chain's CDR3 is CASSLGHTNSPLHF. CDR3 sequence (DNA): TGTGCCAGCAGCTTGGGACACACTAATTCACCCCTCCACTTT.

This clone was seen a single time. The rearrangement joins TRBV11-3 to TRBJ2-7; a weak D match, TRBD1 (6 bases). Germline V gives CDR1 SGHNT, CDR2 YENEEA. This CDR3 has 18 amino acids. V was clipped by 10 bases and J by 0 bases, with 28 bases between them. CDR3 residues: CATTWRKSGHSCSYEQYF. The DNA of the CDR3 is TGTGCCACCACATGGCGCAAGTCGGGACACTCGTGCTCCTACGAGCAGTACTTC.

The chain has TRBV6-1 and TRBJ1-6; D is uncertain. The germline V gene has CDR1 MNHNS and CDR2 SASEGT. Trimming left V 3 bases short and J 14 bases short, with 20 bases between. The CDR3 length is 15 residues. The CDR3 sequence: CASSERHMTYSTLHF. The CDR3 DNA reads TGTGCCAGCAGTGAGAGGCACATGACCTATTCGACCCTCCACTTT.

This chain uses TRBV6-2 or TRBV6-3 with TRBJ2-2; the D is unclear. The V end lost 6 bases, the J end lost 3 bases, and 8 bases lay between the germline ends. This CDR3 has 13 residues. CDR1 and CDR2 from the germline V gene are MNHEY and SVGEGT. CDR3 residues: CASSPMDTGELFF. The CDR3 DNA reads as TGTGCCAGCAGCCCGATGGACACCGGGGAGCTGTTTTTT.

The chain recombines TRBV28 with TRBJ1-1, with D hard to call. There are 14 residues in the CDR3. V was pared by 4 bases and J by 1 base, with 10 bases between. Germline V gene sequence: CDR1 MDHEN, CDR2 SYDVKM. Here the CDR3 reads CASSSFGGNTEAFF. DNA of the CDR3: TGTGCCAGCAGTTCTTTCGGAGGGAACACTGAAGCTTTCTTT.

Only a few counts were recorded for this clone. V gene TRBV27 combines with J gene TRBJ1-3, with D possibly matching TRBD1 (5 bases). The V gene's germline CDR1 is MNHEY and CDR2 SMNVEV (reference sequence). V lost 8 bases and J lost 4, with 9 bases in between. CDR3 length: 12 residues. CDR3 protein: CASRGRGNTIYF. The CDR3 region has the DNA TGTGCCAGCCGGGGGAGGGGAAACACCATATATTTT.